This entry lists 17 T cell receptor beta chains sequenced from one sample in a study of T cells after yellow fever vaccination. TCRdb re-called the 5' RACE reads with MiXCR, one entry per CDR3 protein. The data hold nearly 550,000 distinct CDR3 sequences, with less than 20% observed a single time. The sample here was PBMCs, taken 15 days after the yellow fever booster vaccination. Every receptor here comes from a man younger than 40 who received the YFV17D yellow fever vaccine.

J is TRBJ1-2 and V is TRBV3-1, with D hard to call. Germline-derived CDR1 and CDR2 are LGHDT and YNNKEL (reference sequence). V dropped 0 bases and J dropped 5 bases, with 7 bases sitting between them. The CDR3 has 13 amino acids. The CDR3 nucleotides read TGTGCCAGCAGCCAAGATGACGGTTATGGCTACACCTTC. Its translation: CASSQDDGYGYTF.

The rearrangement joins TRBV11-2 to TRBJ1-4; D is undetermined. Trimming pared 0 bases from V and 11 bases from J, leaving 7 bases between. This CDR3 is built from 12 residues. The germline V gene has CDR1 SGHAT and CDR2 FQNNGV. The CDR3 protein is CASSLDSVKLFF. The CDR3 DNA reads TGTGCCAGCAGCTTAGACTCTGTTAAACTGTTTTTT.

The V gene is TRBV12-3 or TRBV12-4, the J gene TRBJ2-2; D gene unclear. Between the trimmed V and J ends, which lost 8 bases and 6 bases, there was a span of 10 bases. The CDR3 runs 12 residues. The DNA for the CDR3 is TGTGCCAGCGCTCCGCTCCCCGGGGAGCTGTTTTTT. It specifies CASAPLPGELFF.

This clonotype showed up just a few times. The gene calls are TRBV7-9 and TRBJ2-1, with D maybe TRBD1 (6 bases). This CDR3 has 12 amino acids. Per the germline V gene, CDR1 is SEHNR and CDR2 is FQNEAQ (reference sequence). V was cut by 5 bases and J by 10 bases, with 12 bases left in between. The CDR3 here is CASSGLGAEQFF. The CDR3 coding sequence is TGTGCCAGCAGCGGGTTGGGGGCGGAGCAGTTCTTC.

The J gene is TRBJ2-7, the V gene TRBV15; D call uncertain. V was shortened by 1 base and J by 2 bases, with 12 bases between the two germline ends. The CDR3 spans 15 residues. CDR1 is LNHNV and CDR2 is YYDKDF in the germline V gene (reference sequence). CDR3 sequence reads: CATSRGATGTYEQYF. DNA of the CDR3: TGTGCCACCAGCAGAGGGGCCACGGGCACCTACGAGCAGTACTTC.

This clonotype has just a few counts. The rearrangement joins TRBV30 to TRBJ2-7; D is possibly TRBD1 (6 bases). The CDR3 runs to 12 residues. Trimming shortened V by 4 bases and J by 3 bases, and 10 bases separated the two germline ends. Germline V lookup: CDR1 GTSNPN, CDR2 SVGIG (reference sequence). CDR3 in DNA: TGTGCCTGGACAGCACAGGGCTACGAGCAGTACTTC. Its protein is CAWTAQGYEQYF.

This clonotype has a single count. J is TRBJ1-5 and V is TRBV5-1, with 8 bases matching TRBD1. The V segment lost 3 bases and the J segment 8 bases; nucleotides outside the gene matches: 7. The CDR3 is 14 amino acids. Per the germline V gene, CDR1 is SGHRS and CDR2 is YFSETQ. CDR3: CASSSGQEGEPQHF. CDR3 DNA sequence: TGCGCCAGCAGCTCGGGACAGGAGGGTGAGCCCCAGCATTTT.

This clonotype showed up just a few times. This chain connects TRBV4-3 to TRBJ2-2; no reliable D call. The germline gives CDR1 LGHNA, CDR2 YSLEER. Trimming cost V 3 bases and J 0 bases, with 5 bases left between them. This CDR3 is built from 14 residues. CDR3 protein: CASSHHTNTGELFF. The DNA for the CDR3 is TGCGCCAGCAGCCATCACACGAACACCGGGGAGCTGTTTTTT.

The chain uses TRBV18 and TRBJ2-1; D might be TRBD1 (6 bases). V was cut by 1 base and J by 2 bases, with 15 bases left in between. Germline V CDR1 and CDR2: KGHSH, LQKENI. The CDR3 spans 17 residues. CDR3 sequence: CASSPRTGFDPYNEQFF. The DNA of the CDR3 is TGTGCCAGCTCACCACGTACAGGGTTTGACCCCTACAATGAGCAGTTCTTC.

The chain has TRBV15 and TRBJ2-5, with 10 bases matching TRBD1. The CDR3 totals 16 residues. Germline values: CDR1 LNHNV, CDR2 YYDKDF (reference sequence). V shed 1 base and J 4 bases; nucleotides not matched to a gene: 6. The CDR3 DNA follows: TGTGCCACCAGCAGAGGACAGGGGGCGTTTGCAGAGACCCAGTACTTC. Protein product: CATSRGQGAFAETQYF.

V is TRBV12-3 or TRBV12-4 and J is TRBJ2-1; D uncertain. V dropped 4 bases and J dropped 7 bases, with 5 bases sitting between them. The CDR3 loop spans 11 amino acids. This CDR3 is CASSSANEQFF. In nucleotides, the CDR3 is TGTGCCAGCAGTTCCGCGAATGAGCAGTTCTTC.

The chain combines TRBV5-1 with TRBJ2-3, with D uncertain. The CDR3 is 15 residues long. With 2 bases removed from V and 2 bases from J, the gap between germline ends came to 12 bases. Germline-derived CDR1 and CDR2 are SGHRS and YFSETQ. The DNA of the CDR3 is TGCGCCAGCAGCTTAATGGGCGAGTCCACAGATACGCAGTATTTT. Its protein product is CASSLMGESTDTQYF.

J is TRBJ2-3 and V is TRBV20-1; D tentatively fits TRBD1 or TRBD2 (6 bases each). Between the trimmed V and J ends, which lost 5 bases and 0 bases, there was a span of 21 bases. Germline values: CDR1 DFQATT, CDR2 SNEGSKA (reference sequence). The CDR3 runs to 17 residues. CDR3 in amino acids: CSAQGWGATQSTDTQYF. CDR3 coding DNA: TGCAGTGCTCAAGGTTGGGGGGCTACCCAGAGCACAGATACGCAGTATTTT.

V gene TRBV20-1 combines with J gene TRBJ1-6; D gene unclear. Germline CDR1 DFQATT, CDR2 SNEGSKA (reference sequence). This CDR3 is 14 amino acids long. Trimming pared 0 bases from V and 7 bases from J, leaving 10 bases between. Here the CDR3 DNA reads TGCAGTGCTAGAGAGAAGGGAGGCAATTCACCCCTCCACTTT. Translating it yields CSAREKGGNSPLHF.

A few counts support this clonotype. The CDR3 is CASSFGGTSGRAQTGELFF. The CDR3 DNA follows: TGTGCCAGCAGCTTCGGTGGAACTAGCGGGAGGGCCCAAACCGGGGAGCTGTTTTTT. This chain links TRBV9 with TRBJ2-2; 13 bases are shared with TRBD2. The V segment lost 4 bases and the J segment 5 bases; nucleotides outside the gene matches: 14. The CDR3 totals 19 residues. Germline CDR1 SGDLS, CDR2 YYNGEE.

A few counts support this clonotype. The chain links TRBV6-1 to TRBJ2-7; D is perhaps TRBD1 (5 bases). The V end was cut by 8 bases, the J end by 0 bases, with 14 bases between. This CDR3 is 14 amino acids long. Germline CDR1 MNHNS, CDR2 SASEGT. CDR3 residues: CASGTGEHSYEQYF. The CDR3 nucleotides read TGTGCCAGCGGAACAGGCGAGCACTCCTACGAGCAGTACTTC.

This clonotype came up a few times. The chain carries TRBV12-3 or TRBV12-4 and TRBJ2-7; D is ambiguous. The CDR3 contains 14 residues. V was clipped by 7 bases and J by 2 bases, with 15 bases between them. CDR3 in DNA: TGTGCCAGCACCCTGGGGTTTCCTCCCTACGAGCAGTACTTC. Protein product: CASTLGFPPYEQYF.